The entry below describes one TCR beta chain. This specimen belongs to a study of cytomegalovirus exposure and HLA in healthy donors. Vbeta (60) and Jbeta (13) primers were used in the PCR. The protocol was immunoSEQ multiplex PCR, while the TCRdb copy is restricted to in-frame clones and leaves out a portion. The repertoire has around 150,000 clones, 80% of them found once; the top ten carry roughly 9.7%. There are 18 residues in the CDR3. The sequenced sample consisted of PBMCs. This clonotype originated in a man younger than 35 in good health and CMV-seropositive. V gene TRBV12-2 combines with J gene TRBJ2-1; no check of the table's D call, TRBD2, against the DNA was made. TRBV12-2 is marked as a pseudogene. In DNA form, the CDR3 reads TGTGCAAGTCGCCCTCACTCTCGGTCCCTAGTGGGGGGGGTCTGGCAGTTCTTC. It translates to CASRPHSRSLVGGVWQFF.